Shown below are 29 T cell receptor beta chains from a single sample sequenced in a study of blood T cell repertoires in COVID-19. The repertoire was sequenced with immunoSEQ multiplex PCR; TCRdb's copy has only in-frame clones and lacks some. The sample has approximately 490,000 clones, about 85% seen once. Sequenced input: PBMCs or T cells enriched from blood (not recorded which). The source of these receptors is a woman between 18 and 30 years old who had recovered from COVID-19.

The V gene is TRBV15, the J gene TRBJ1-2; D may be TRBD1 (5 bases). Germline-derived CDR1 and CDR2 are LNHNV and YYDKDF (reference sequence). This CDR3 spans 15 amino acids. V was trimmed by 6 bases and J by 4 bases, leaving 18 bases between them. CDR3 sequence: CATSKGGARGYGYTF. The CDR3 DNA is TGTGCCACCAGTAAAGGAGGGGCGCGAGGCTATGGCTACACCTTC.

The chain has TRBV11-2 and TRBJ1-1; no clear D. V lost 5 bases, J lost 1 base, and 14 bases lay in between. Looked up from germline, CDR1 is SGHAT and CDR2 is FQNNGV. The CDR3 extends over 15 amino acids. The CDR3 DNA reads as TGTGCCAGCAGCCGTGCCGTAACAGAGAACACTGAAGCTTTCTTT. Residues: CASSRAVTENTEAFF.

J is TRBJ2-3 and V is TRBV7-9, with TRBD1 as a possible D gene (5 bases). Trimming left V 2 bases short and J 2 bases short, with 8 bases between. Germline lookup yields CDR1 SEHNR and CDR2 FQNEAQ (reference sequence). CDR3 length: 14 amino acids. In DNA, the CDR3 is TGTGCCAGCAGCTTAAGGGGCATCACAGATACGCAGTATTTT. Translation: CASSLRGITDTQYF.

V is TRBV6-5 and J is TRBJ2-7, with 8 bases matching TRBD1. The V gene end was trimmed by 5 bases and the J gene end by 2 bases; junction bases not matched to a gene: 5. The germline V gene has CDR1 MNHEY and CDR2 SVGAGI. The CDR3 sequence is 14 residues long. In DNA form, the CDR3 reads TGTGCCAGCAGTAGGACAGGGATAACCTACGAGCAGTACTTC. Its translation: CASSRTGITYEQYF.

This clone has just one count. CDR3: CASSFGGNEKLFF. DNA for the CDR3: TGTGCCAGCAGCTTCGGGGGTAATGAAAAACTGTTTTTT. The genes are TRBV11-2 and TRBJ1-4; D might be TRBD1 (5 bases). The CDR3 has 13 amino acids. Germline CDR1 and CDR2: SGHAT and FQNNGV. Deletions cut 3 bases from V and 4 bases from J, with 6 bases between.

DNA of the CDR3: TGTGCCAGCAGCTTCGGACAGGGTGGAAACACCATATATTTT. Translated: CASSFGQGGNTIYF. V and J are TRBV5-6 and TRBJ1-3, with 8 bases aligning to TRBD1. CDR3 length: 14 amino acids. Germline V gene sequence: CDR1 SGHDT, CDR2 YYEEEE. Germline trimming cut 2 bases from V and 3 bases from J; bases unmatched to any gene: 1. The full variable domain, completed using reference TRBV5-6 and TRBJ1-3, is DAGVTQSPTHLIKTRGQQVTLRCSPKSGHDTVSWYQQALGQGPQFIFQYYEEEERQRGNFPDRFSGHQFPNYSSELNVNALLLGDSALYLCASSFGQGGNTIYFGEGSWLTVV.

The chain links TRBV19 to TRBJ2-2, with 11 nucleotides matching TRBD1. The CDR3 length is 15 residues. The ends lost 6 bases at V and 7 bases at J; junction bases unmatched: 7. Germline values: CDR1 LNHDA, CDR2 SQIVND (reference sequence). Here the CDR3 reads CASSRDRGSGGELFF. The CDR3 region has the DNA TGTGCCAGTAGCCGGGACAGGGGGTCCGGCGGGGAGCTGTTTTTT. The whole variable domain, filled in from reference TRBV19 and TRBJ2-2, reads DGGITQSPKYLFRKEGQNVTLSCEQNLNHDAMYWYRQDPGQGLRLIYYSQIVNDFQKGDIAEGYSVSREKKESFPLTVTSAQKNPTAFYLCASSRDRGSGGELFFGEGSRLTVL.

The chain couples TRBV10-3 to TRBJ2-1; perhaps TRBD1 as D (5 bases). Trimming took 3 bases from V and 5 from J, leaving 14 bases between them. Germline CDR1 and CDR2: ENHRY and SYGVKD. This CDR3 region has 15 residues. In nucleotides, the CDR3 is TGTGCCATCAGTGAAGGGCCAGGGTATGACAATGAGCAGTTCTTC. Translation gives CAISEGPGYDNEQFF.

The chain recombines TRBV3-1 (or the pseudogene TRBV3-2) with TRBJ2-5; a weak D match, TRBD1 (5 bases). The CDR3 totals 13 residues. Trimming shortened V by 1 base and J by 9 bases, and 12 bases separated the two germline ends. The germline V gene has CDR1 LGHDT and CDR2 YNNKEL (reference sequence). The CDR3 coding sequence is TGTGCCAGCAGCCAAGTCGTATCAGGGTCCCAGTACTTC. Encoded protein: CASSQVVSGSQYF.

The chain is built from TRBV6-4 and TRBJ2-7, with D possibly matching TRBD2 (7 bases). The CDR3 sequence is 14 residues long. Germline loops: CDR1 MRHNA, CDR2 SNTAGT. Trimming removed 8 bases at V and 4 bases at J, with 18 bases between. This CDR3 reads CASRPTAGAYEQYF. In nucleotides, the CDR3 is TGTGCCAGCCGCCCGACCGCGGGGGCTTACGAGCAGTACTTC.

The gene calls are TRBV5-1 and TRBJ2-2, with D maybe TRBD1 (5 bases). CDR1 and CDR2 from the germline V gene are SGHRS and YFSETQ. Trimming pared 3 bases from V and 6 bases from J, leaving 30 bases between. This CDR3 spans 20 amino acids. CDR3 sequence: CASSSHPWLTGRGRAGELFF. The DNA for the CDR3 is TGCGCCAGCAGCTCCCATCCCTGGTTAACTGGTCGAGGCAGGGCCGGGGAGCTGTTTTTT.

J is TRBJ2-7 and V is TRBV14; 8 bases line up with TRBD2. The trim removed 4 bases at V and 3 bases at J, leaving 5 bases unmatched. Germline loops: CDR1 SGHDN, CDR2 FVKESK. This CDR3 comprises 14 residues. The CDR3: CASSPAGGNYEQYF. The CDR3 region has the DNA TGTGCCAGCAGCCCGGCGGGGGGAAACTACGAGCAGTACTTC.

Concerning this clone: The sample contains more than one DNA sequence encoding this CDR3. The V gene is TRBV7-3, the J gene TRBJ1-6; a possible D gene is TRBD1 (6 bases). The CDR3 loop spans 15 amino acids. In germline, CDR1 is SGHTA, CDR2 FQGTGA. V was shortened by 1 base and J by 5 bases, with 9 bases between the two germline ends. The CDR3 reads CASSLNPGDNSPLHF. The CDR3 bases are TGTGCCAGCAGCTTAAATCCAGGGGATAATTCACCCCTCCACTTT.

CDR3: CASSQDLFWDSYGYTF. CDR3 DNA: TGCGCCAGCAGCCAAGATTTATTCTGGGACAGCTATGGCTACACCTTC. The chain couples TRBV4-1 to TRBJ1-2; 7 bases fit TRBD1. V lost 0 bases and J lost 4; bases outside the gene matches: 8. The CDR3 has 16 residues. The V gene's germline CDR1 is MGHRA and CDR2 YSYEKL.

The chain joins TRBV4-1 to TRBJ1-1, with 10 nucleotides matching TRBD1. J was trimmed by 1 base and V by 5 bases; bases with no gene match: 4. The CDR3 consists of 15 residues. Germline CDR1 and CDR2: MGHRA and YSYEKL. CDR3 residues: CASSGTGAQNTEAFF. In DNA, the CDR3 is TGCGCCAGCAGCGGGACAGGGGCCCAGAACACTGAAGCTTTCTTT.

CDR3 in DNA: TGTGCCAGCAGCCCAGGACAGGGGATTAGTACAGATACGCAGTATTTT. The encoded protein is CASSPGQGISTDTQYF. V usage is TRBV5-8 and J usage is TRBJ2-3, with 9 nucleotides matching TRBD1. Germline CDR1 SGHTS, CDR2 YDEGEE. The V and J ends lost 4 bases and 3 bases, in that order; junction bases with no gene match: 9. The CDR3 consists of 16 residues.

This clone turned up a few times. The chain couples TRBV30 to TRBJ2-2; a possible D gene is TRBD1 (6 bases). Germline CDR1 and CDR2: GTSNPN and SVGIG (reference sequence). Trimming cost V 8 bases and J 6 bases, with 16 bases left between them. This CDR3 contains 13 residues. In DNA, the CDR3 is TGTGCCCGGGCAGGGGCGGTCGCCGGGGAGCTGTTTTTT. It codes for CARAGAVAGELFF.

J is TRBJ2-2 and V is TRBV5-4; D gene unclear. V was trimmed by 4 bases and J by 4 bases, leaving 5 bases between them. The length of the CDR3 is 12 residues. CDR1 and CDR2 from the germline V gene are SGHNT and YYREEE (reference sequence). Here the CDR3 reads CASSPTTGELFF. Written as DNA, the CDR3 is TGTGCCAGCAGCCCTACCACCGGGGAGCTGTTTTTT.

The chain is built from TRBV7-3 and TRBJ2-3; TRBD2 aligns across 8 bases. This CDR3 has 16 residues. Trimming removed 1 base from V and 0 bases from J; junction bases left unmatched: 3. The germline V gene has CDR1 SGHTA and CDR2 FQGTGA. The CDR3 region is CASSLSGGSSTDTQYF. CDR3 DNA sequence: TGTGCCAGCAGCTTAAGCGGGGGGTCGAGCACAGATACGCAGTATTTT.

About this clone itself: The limits of the CDR3 on the DNA are not certain, so only TCRdb's listed CDR3 is given. The chain couples TRBV5-6 to TRBJ2-5; TRBD2, the D gene given by the table, was not confirmed from the DNA. With termini counted, the CDR3 has 15 amino acids. Germline V gene lookup returns CDR1 SGHDT and CDR2 YYEEEE. The CDR3 here is CASIPSGREQETQYF.

The chain combines TRBV29-1 with TRBJ2-3, with TRBD2 matching over 9 bases. The germline V gene encodes CDR1 SQVTM and CDR2 ANQGSEA. V gave up 7 bases and J gave up 1 base; unmatched junction bases: 9. The length of the CDR3 is 15 residues. The CDR3: CSASLTSGRTDTQYF. In DNA, the CDR3 is TGCAGCGCATCGTTGACTAGCGGACGCACAGATACGCAGTATTTT.

The chain joins TRBV5-1 to TRBJ2-3; 7 nucleotides line up with TRBD2. In germline, CDR1 is SGHRS, CDR2 YFSETQ. V gave up 4 bases and J gave up 0 bases; unmatched junction bases: 14. The CDR3 is 18 amino acids. CDR3 DNA: TGCGCCAGCAGCCGGGGAGGGGTAGGAGCGGATAGCACAGATACGCAGTATTTT. As protein: CASSRGGVGADSTDTQYF.

This chain joins TRBV9 and TRBJ2-5, with TRBD2 matching over 12 bases. CDR3 size: 17 residues. With V trimmed by 4 bases and J by 0 bases, 7 bases remained unmatched. Germline-derived CDR1 and CDR2 are SGDLS and YYNGEE. CDR3 loop: CASSPQGLAGYQETQYF. The CDR3 region has the DNA TGTGCCAGCAGCCCCCAAGGACTAGCGGGGTACCAAGAGACCCAGTACTTC.

CDR3 DNA sequence: TGTGCTAGTGGTTTGGCTCCGGGACATTCTAACTATGGCTACACCTTC. Amino acid sequence: CASGLAPGHSNYGYTF. The chain combines TRBV12-5 with TRBJ1-2; the D gene is possibly TRBD1 (6 bases). The CDR3 runs to 16 residues. Per the germline V gene, CDR1 is LGHNT and CDR2 is FRNRAP. The V end was cut by 1 base, the J end by 0 bases, with 12 bases between.

V and J are TRBV30 and TRBJ1-1; D is ambiguous. Trimming cost V 8 bases and J 3 bases, with 16 bases left between them. Germline lookup yields CDR1 GTSNPN and CDR2 SVGIG (reference sequence). The CDR3 loop spans 13 amino acids. In DNA form, the CDR3 reads TGTGCCGGTTCAATCAACTCTTACACTGAAGCTTTCTTT. Its translation: CAGSINSYTEAFF. The full variable domain, in which reference TRBV30 and TRBJ1-1 provide the parts outside the CDR3, is SQTIHQWPATLVQPVGSPLSLECTVEGTSNPNLYWYRQAAGRGLQLLFYSVGIGQISSEVPQNLSASRPQDRQFILSSKKLLLSDSGFYLCAGSINSYTEAFFGQGTRLTVV.

This chain connects TRBV29-1 to TRBJ1-4; D remains unclear. Trimming stripped 6 bases from V and 0 bases from J, with 11 bases between. Germline CDR1 SQVTM, CDR2 ANQGSEA. CDR3 length: 14 amino acids. The CDR3 protein is CSVRRAATNEKLFF. The CDR3 DNA sequence: TGCAGCGTGAGGAGAGCCGCAACTAATGAAAAACTGTTTTTT.

The genes are TRBV20-1 and TRBJ1-1; D remains unclear. Per the germline V gene, CDR1 is DFQATT and CDR2 is SNEGSKA (reference sequence). The germline V and J ends were trimmed by 4 bases and 1 base, with 4 bases remaining between them. The CDR3 runs to 11 residues. The CDR3 is CSATWNTEAFF. The CDR3 bases are TGCAGTGCTACCTGGAACACTGAAGCTTTCTTT.

This chain's CDR3 is CASSFGPGLLANVLTF. The CDR3 bases are TGTGCCAGCAGCTTCGGCCCAGGACTGCTGGCCAACGTCCTGACTTTC. The rearrangement uses TRBV7-2 and TRBJ2-6; D is possibly TRBD2 (5 bases). The germline V gene encodes CDR1 SGHTA and CDR2 FQGNSA. The CDR3 loop spans 16 amino acids. The V gene lost 3 bases and the J gene lost 6 bases, with 15 bases spanning the gap.

This clone was detected once. The chain employs TRBV30 and TRBJ2-1; TRBD2 aligns across 7 bases. Germline V gene data show CDR1 as GTSNPN and CDR2 as SVGIG (reference sequence). J was trimmed by 6 bases and V by 1 base; bases with no gene match: 6. This CDR3 has 14 residues. CDR3 DNA sequence: TGTGCCTGGAGTGGGTCTCGCGGGGGCAATGAGCAGTTCTTC. Protein sequence: CAWSGSRGGNEQFF.